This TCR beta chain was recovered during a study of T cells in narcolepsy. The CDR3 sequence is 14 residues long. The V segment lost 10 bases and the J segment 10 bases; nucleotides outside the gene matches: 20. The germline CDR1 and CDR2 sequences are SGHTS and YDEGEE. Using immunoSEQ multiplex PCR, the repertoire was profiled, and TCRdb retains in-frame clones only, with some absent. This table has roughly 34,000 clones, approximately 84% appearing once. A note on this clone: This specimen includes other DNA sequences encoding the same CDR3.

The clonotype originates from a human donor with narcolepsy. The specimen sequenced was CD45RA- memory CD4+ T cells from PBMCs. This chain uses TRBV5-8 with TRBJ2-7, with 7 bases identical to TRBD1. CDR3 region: CARSRDRETPPQYV. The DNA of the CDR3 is TGTGCCCGGAGCAGAGACAGGGAGACCCCTCCCCAGTACGTC.